One sample yielded the 19 T cell receptor beta chains listed below, sequenced in a study of shared clonotypes between healthy human individuals. The method was immunoSEQ multiplex PCR; TCRdb's version includes in-frame clones alone and lacks a portion of them. The data show some 2,400,000 clones, around 95% seen once. The sequencing input was naive CD4+ T cells sorted from blood. The subset denotes: CD45RA+ positively selected. These receptor sequences come from a young man in good health.

The chain uses TRBV9 and TRBJ2-7, with 10 bases lining up with TRBD2. Trimming cost V 5 bases and J 3 bases; bases outside gene matches: 8. Germline V gene lookup returns CDR1 SGDLS and CDR2 YYNGEE. The CDR3 length is 15 residues. For the CDR3, the DNA is TGTGCCAGCAGTAGTGGACTAGCGGAAGTCTACGAGCAGTACTTC. Translated, it gives CASSSGLAEVYEQYF.

The chain carries TRBV5-1 and TRBJ2-5; 9 bases fit TRBD2. The germline V gene encodes CDR1 SGHRS and CDR2 YFSETQ. Trimming took 0 bases from V and 4 from J; bases not matched to a gene: 10. The CDR3 totals 17 residues. The CDR3 DNA reads as TGCGCCAGCAGCTTGGGGGGTAGCGGGAGATCCGCAGAGACCCAGTACTTC. Its translation: CASSLGGSGRSAETQYF.

The chain combines TRBV10-3 with TRBJ2-1, with TRBD2 identical over 8 bases. From germline, CDR1 is ENHRY and CDR2 SYGVKD. The CDR3 runs 16 residues. V dropped 4 bases and J dropped 0; count of bases not matched to a gene: 5. The CDR3 reads CAISVREGLSYNEQFF. The CDR3 region has the DNA TGTGCCATCAGTGTCCGGGAGGGCCTCTCCTACAATGAGCAGTTCTTC.

This sequence joins TRBV2 and TRBJ1-1; D is uncertain. Trimming pared 5 bases from V and 0 bases from J, leaving 16 bases between. The CDR3 loop spans 16 amino acids. Germline V gene lookup returns CDR1 SNHLY and CDR2 FYNNEI. The CDR3, as DNA: TGTGCCAGCAGTCGGCTCCCCCTCAACATGAACACTGAAGCTTTCTTT. It encodes CASSRLPLNMNTEAFF. The whole variable domain, filled in from reference TRBV2 and TRBJ1-1, reads EPEVTQTPSHQVTQMGQEVILRCVPISNHLYFYWYRQILGQKVEFLVSFYNNEISEKSEIFDDQFSVERPDGSNFTLKIRSTKLEDSAMYFCASSRLPLNMNTEAFFGQGTRLTVV.

The CDR3 DNA follows: TGTGCCAGCAGCTTGCGGGGAACGGAGACCCAGTACTTC. This sequence encodes CASSLRGTETQYF. The chain is built from TRBV5-6 and TRBJ2-5; tentative D call: TRBD2 (5 bases). The CDR3 loop spans 13 amino acids. V lost 1 base and J lost 5, with 9 bases in between. CDR1 is SGHDT, CDR2 YYEEEE, per germline.

The rearrangement joins TRBV12-5 to TRBJ2-3; the D gene is possibly TRBD2 (5 bases). The germline V gene encodes CDR1 LGHNT and CDR2 FRNRAP. V lost 0 bases and J 0 bases, leaving 19 bases between the germline ends. CDR3 size: 19 residues. CDR3 sequence reads: CASGLVLGTAASSTDTQYF. DNA for the CDR3: TGTGCTAGTGGTTTGGTACTGGGTACAGCGGCTTCTAGCACAGATACGCAGTATTTT.

The gene calls are TRBV2 and TRBJ2-2; 12 bases are a match to TRBD2. Germline loops: CDR1 SNHLY, CDR2 FYNNEI. Germline trimming cut 4 bases from V and 0 bases from J; bases unmatched to any gene: 6. This CDR3 comprises 18 residues. As DNA, the CDR3 is TGTGCCAGCAGTGTAAGACTAGCGGGGGCAACGAACACCGGGGAGCTGTTTTTT. Translation gives CASSVRLAGATNTGELFF.

This rearrangement joins TRBV10-3 to TRBJ2-5; 7 nucleotides line up with TRBD1. V was pared by 0 bases and J by 5 bases, with 9 bases of the junction left unmatched. This CDR3 has 16 amino acids. The germline V gene encodes CDR1 ENHRY and CDR2 SYGVKD. Written as DNA, the CDR3 is TGTGCCATCAGTGAGTCGACAGGGTCGGGGTATGAGACCCAGTACTTC. This sequence encodes CAISESTGSGYETQYF.

This rearrangement joins TRBV6-5 to TRBJ2-7; D is possibly TRBD2 (6 bases). The length of the CDR3 is 13 residues. Germline CDR1 and CDR2: MNHEY and SVGAGI. Trimming took off 8 bases at V and 6 bases at J, with 17 bases between the two ends. CDR3 protein: CASATRGMGEQYF. The CDR3 DNA sequence: TGTGCCAGCGCAACTCGGGGGATGGGCGAGCAGTACTTC.

This clone was recorded a few times. The chain combines TRBV19 with TRBJ2-3, with 8 nucleotides matching TRBD1. Trimming cost V 6 bases and J 4 bases; bases outside gene matches: 9. CDR3 size: 15 residues. Germline values: CDR1 LNHDA, CDR2 SQIVND (reference sequence). The CDR3 region is CASSPGQGKADTQYF. The CDR3 DNA follows: TGTGCCAGTAGCCCCGGACAGGGAAAGGCAGATACGCAGTATTTT.

The V and J genes are TRBV4-3 and TRBJ1-2; tentatively, D is TRBD1 (6 bases). CDR3 length: 14 amino acids. From germline, CDR1 is LGHNA and CDR2 YSLEER. The V end was cut by 4 bases, the J end by 0 bases, with 9 bases between. The DNA of the CDR3 is TGCGCCAGCAGCCTAGGACAGCCTAACTATGGCTACACCTTC. Protein: CASSLGQPNYGYTF.

The genes are TRBV7-9 and TRBJ2-1, with TRBD2 matching 14 bases. CDR1 is SEHNR and CDR2 is FQNEAQ in the germline V gene (reference sequence). V gave up 5 bases and J gave up 0 bases; unmatched junction bases: 6. This CDR3 comprises 18 residues. CDR3 residues: CASSRLAGGPSSYNEQFF. The CDR3 DNA reads TGTGCCAGCAGCCGACTAGCGGGAGGGCCGAGCTCCTACAATGAGCAGTTCTTC.

J is TRBJ2-7 and V is TRBV4-1, with a tentative D call TRBD2 (6 bases). Trimming took off 5 bases at V and 3 bases at J, with 20 bases between the two ends. This CDR3 region has 16 residues. Per germline, CDR1 MGHRA and CDR2 YSYEKL. Here the CDR3 DNA reads TGCGCCAGCAGCGACGTGCTAGGCGGGATAGGCTACGAGCAGTACTTC. Translation gives CASSDVLGGIGYEQYF.

The V call is TRBV6-5, the J call TRBJ1-6; D perhaps matches TRBD1 (5 bases). The germline V and J ends were trimmed by 7 bases and 2 bases, with 9 bases remaining between them. Per the germline V gene, CDR1 is MNHEY and CDR2 is SVGAGI. The CDR3 totals 14 residues. The CDR3 sequence is CASIGGPYNSPLHF. DNA of the CDR3: TGTGCCAGCATTGGGGGACCCTATAATTCACCCCTCCACTTT.

The CDR3 spells CASSQGSGVNEAFF. CDR3 nucleotide sequence: TGCGCCAGCAGCCAAGGGTCAGGGGTTAATGAAGCTTTCTTT. The chain recombines TRBV4-3 with TRBJ1-1, with a weak D call TRBD1 (6 bases). V lost 1 base, J lost 7 bases, and 13 bases lay in between. This CDR3 is built from 14 residues. CDR1 and CDR2 (germline): LGHNA, YSLEER.

This clone was picked up one time. This sample includes further DNA sequences coding for the same CDR3. The J gene is TRBJ1-6, the V gene TRBV2; 8 bases match TRBD1. The CDR3 is 13 amino acids. The V segment lost 4 bases and the J segment 9 bases; nucleotides outside the gene matches: 2. Germline V CDR1 and CDR2: SNHLY, FYNNEI. The CDR3 spells CASSGTGSSPLHF. The CDR3 nucleotides are TGTGCCAGCAGTGGGACAGGGTCTTCACCCCTCCACTTT.

V and J are TRBV27 and TRBJ1-6, with D unclear. In germline, CDR1 is MNHEY, CDR2 SMNVEV (reference sequence). V lost 5 bases, J lost 10 bases, and 12 bases lay in between. This CDR3 region has 13 residues. The CDR3 nucleotides read TGTGCCAGCAGTAAACAGCCGGAGTCACCCCTCCACTTT. Translating it yields CASSKQPESPLHF.

Of note for this clone: This CDR3 is also generated by other DNA sequences in the sample. The chain combines TRBV7-2 with TRBJ2-5; D tentatively reads TRBD1 or TRBD2 (5 bases each). V shed 5 bases and J shed 2 bases, with 9 bases lying between them. Germline V gives CDR1 SGHTA, CDR2 FQGNSA. The CDR3 has 13 amino acids. CDR3 residues: CASSGGPQETQYF. In DNA, the CDR3 is TGTGCCAGCAGCGGGGGACCACAAGAGACCCAGTACTTC.

The CDR3 nucleotides read TGTGCCAGCAGCGTAGCTCCCCTTACGCTCCCCGGGGAAGAGACCCAGTACTTC. Translation: CASSVAPLTLPGEETQYF. V and J are TRBV9 and TRBJ2-5, with D perhaps matching TRBD2 (5 bases). Germline V gene lookup returns CDR1 SGDLS and CDR2 YYNGEE. This CDR3 region has 18 residues. With 0 bases removed from V and 3 bases from J, the gap between germline ends came to 21 bases.